This TCR beta chain was found in a study of CD8+ T cells in alopecia areata. This clone occurred a few times. Its matching antigen is unknown. Extraction of RNA preceded its reverse transcription into cDNA, which served as the sequencing template. Only in-frame clones appear in the TCRdb table, and some are missing; sequencing was by immunoSEQ multiplex PCR. The sample holds under 350,000 clones; roughly 64% are singletons and the top ten take around 1.7%. Study-wide findings and caveats: During tofacitinib treatment, many expanded lesional clones remained in scalp and blood. Scalp samples also yield sequences of resident alphabeta T cells from normal skin.

Treatment given: oral pan-JAK inhibitor, 5-10 mg twice daily. CDR1 and CDR2 from the germline V gene are LGHNA and YNFKEQ. This CDR3 contains 13 residues. The germline V and J ends were trimmed by 2 bases and 1 base, with 4 bases remaining between them. The receptor's source is a human donor with alopecia areata. The specimen was CD4+ T cells sorted from blood, collected at week 24, from a patient treated with tofacitinib. The V gene is TRBV4-2, the J gene TRBJ2-3; D is undetermined. CDR3 in amino acids: CASSQKRTDTQYF. The CDR3 bases are TGTGCCAGCAGCCAAAAGCGCACAGATACGCAGTATTTT.